Listed here is a single T cell receptor beta chain. This record comes from a study of CD8 T cells in Susac syndrome. RNA amounts of 0.5 to 1 ug underwent reverse transcription with random hexamers. MiXCR, run by TCRdb on the immunoSEQ multiplex PCR reads, gives a single entry per CDR3 protein. The sample includes about 210,000 distinct CDR3 sequences, roughly 92% of them seen just once. Sequencing of TCR beta, carried out with a high-throughput approach, was applied to CD8+ and CD4+ T cells from the blood. Germline-derived CDR1 and CDR2 are MNHEY and SVGAGI. Between the trimmed V and J ends, which lost 7 bases and 2 bases, there was a span of 16 bases. The CDR3 runs 15 residues.

This chain joins TRBV6-5 and TRBJ2-3, with a possible D match to TRBD2 (7 bases). The sequence was collected from a human donor in good health. The sample consisted of CD4+ T cells from PBMCs. CDR3 bases: TGTGCCAGCACAAGGAGGGGGGGAATCACAGATACGCAGTATTTT. This translates into CASTRRGGITDTQYF.